A selection of T cell receptor beta chains follows, all from one sample in a study of a mutant IDH1 vaccine in newly diagnosed glioma. No antigen is known for these receptors. The method was immunoSEQ multiplex PCR; TCRdb's version includes in-frame clones alone and lacks a portion of them. The sample consists of roughly 36,000 clones, approximately 87% of them appearing once. Sequenced material: PBMCs, taken from a glioma patient whose treatment included an IDH1 peptide vaccine. The receptors come from a middle-aged man with glioma. CDR3s include the opening cysteine and the closing phenylalanine or tryptophan. The D gene is left open where the match is weak. Size is omitted from some rows. Given values are once, few, many or a class for expanded clones.

TRBD2 - TRBJ2-3 TRBV7-9 TGTGCCAGCAGCCCGCTAGCGGGTAGCACAGATACGCAGTATTTT CASSPLAGSTDTQYF
- once TRBJ2-5 TRBV6-5 TGTGCCAGCAATGGGCGAATATCTCAAGAGACCCAGTACTTC CASNGRISQETQYF
TRBD1 - TRBJ2-3 TRBV19 TGTGCCAGTAGTATAGGGGACAGGGGTTCTGATACGCAGTATTTT CASSIGDRGSDTQYF
- - TRBJ2-1 TRBV7-2 TGTGCCAGCAGCTTAGCGGCCAGCTCCCACAATGAGCAGTTCTTC CASSLAASSHNEQFF
TRBD2 few TRBJ2-1 TRBV7-9 TGTGCCAGCAGCCCCTGGTTTCTAGCGGGGGGGCCTAATGAGCAGTTCTTC CASSPWFLAGGPNEQFF
- - TRBJ2-2 TRBV25-1 TGTGCCAGCATTAGACAGGACACCGGGGAGCTGTTTTTT CASIRQDTGELFF
TRBD1 - TRBJ1-1 TRBV11-3 TGTGCCAGCAGCCGAAACCGGGACAGTGAAGCTTTCTTT CASSRNRDSEAFF
- once TRBJ1-4 TRBV4-2 TGTGCCAGCAGCCAAGAAAGGGAAAAACTGTTTTTT CASSQEREKLFF
TRBD1 once TRBJ1-2 TRBV10-3 TGTGCCATCAGGGGGACAGTTGACAGTAAGGAAGGGAACTATGGCTACACCTTC CAIRGTVDSKEGNYGYTF
TRBD2 - TRBJ2-1 TRBV9 TGTGCCAGCAGCGCCAGGGGGGTAGAAGCGGGAGGCAATGAGCAGTTCTTC CASSARGVEAGGNEQFF
TRBD2 - TRBJ2-3 TRBV30 TGTGCCTGGGCCGCCCCCAGCGGGGTTAGCCCGGGTACGCAGTATTTT CAWAAPSGVSPGTQYF
- - TRBJ1-6 TRBV7-9 TGTGCCAGCAGCTTGGATAAGGGGGGCGTCGGGGGTTCACCCCTCCACTTT CASSLDKGGVGGSPLHF
- - TRBJ2-3 TRBV19 TGTGCCAGTAAGAGGGGAAGCCCCTCAGATACGCAGTATTTT CASKRGSPSDTQYF
- - TRBJ1-1 TRBV19 TGTGCCAGTAGTATAATCTGGGGGGAGAACACTGAAGCTTTCTTT CASSIIWGENTEAFF
- - TRBJ1-5 TRBV5-8 TGTGCCAGCAGCTTGGGTACTGACTACAATCAGCCCCAGCATTTT CASSLGTDYNQPQHF
TRBD1 - TRBJ1-1 TRBV19 TGTGCCAGTAGTAGGGACAGGGTTGAAGCTTTCTTT CASSRDRVEAFF
- - TRBJ2-1 TRBV5-6 TGTGCCAGCAGCCCCCCCTCGGCGGCGTGGAATGAGCAGTTCTTC CASSPPSAAWNEQFF
- - TRBJ1-4 TRBV5-1 TGCGCCAGCTCGCAGGCTGCAACTAATGAAAAACTGTTTTTT CASSQAATNEKLFF
- - TRBJ1-1 TRBV5-6 TGTGCCAGCAGCTTGGCTCAGAAAAACAGTGAAGCTTTCTTT CASSLAQKNSEAFF
- - TRBJ2-2 TRBV21-1 TGTGCCAGCAGCAAAAGAGTCAACGGCATCGGCACCGGGGAGCTGTTTTTT CASSKRVNGIGTGELFF
- - TRBJ2-2 TRBV15 TGTGCCACCAGCCCTGAAAACACCGGGGAGCTGTTTTTT CATSPENTGELFF
TRBD2 - TRBJ2-5 TRBV14 TGTGCCAGCAGCCAACCCCGGACTAGCAGCCAAGAGACCCAGTACTTC CASSQPRTSSQETQYF
TRBD2 - TRBJ2-7 TRBV5-1 TGCGCCAGCAGCTTGGTTCTAGCGGGGGACTTTGTTGAGCAGTACTTC CASSLVLAGDFVEQYF
TRBD1 - TRBJ1-3 TRBV6-6 TGTGCCAGCAGTTTCCCGACAGGGGAATTTGGAAACACCATATATTTT CASSFPTGEFGNTIYF
- - TRBJ2-7 TRBV7-9 TGTGCCAGCAGCTTGGTTCTGGGAGACGAGCAGTACTTC CASSLVLGDEQYF
TRBD1 - TRBJ2-4 TRBV28 TGTGCCAGCAGTTTATTAACAGGGGGTTTAGTCAAAAACATTCAGTACTTC CASSLLTGGLVKNIQYF
TRBD1 - TRBJ1-6 TRBV7-9 TGTGCCAGCAGGAAGGACAGGGGAAATTCACCCCTCCACTTT CASRKDRGNSPLHF
- - TRBJ1-5 TRBV15 TGTGCCACCAGCAGAGATCTGGCCTCAAATAGCAATCAGCCCCAGCATTTT CATSRDLASNSNQPQHF
- few TRBJ1-2 TRBV19 TGTGCCAGTAGTCATCCTGATCCCGGCTACACCTTC CASSHPDPGYTF
TRBD2 - TRBJ2-3 TRBV10-3 TGTGCCATCAGTAGCGGGAGTAGTACAGATACGCAGTATTTT CAISSGSSTDTQYF
TRBD1 - TRBJ1-4 TRBV5-1 TGCGCCAGCAGCCCCCGACCCACGGGACAGGGGGCTACTATTAATGAAAAACTGTTTTTT CASSPRPTGQGATINEKLFF
- - TRBJ2-2 TRBV5-1 TGCGCCAGCAGATGGACGGGGAACACCGGGGAGCTGTTTTTT CASRWTGNTGELFF
- - TRBJ1-1 TRBV4-1 TGCGCCAGCAGGGGGACATTAAAGAACACTGAAGCTTTCTTT CASRGTLKNTEAFF
- - TRBJ2-7 TRBV5-1 TGCGCCAGCAGCCCTTTCAACCCTGGGGCAACAGGAGAGCAGTACTTC CASSPFNPGATGEQYF
TRBD1 - TRBJ2-7 TRBV2 TGTGCCAAGGGGGACAGGGGACCCTACGAGCAGTACTTC CAKGDRGPYEQYF
- few TRBJ2-7 TRBV5-1 TGCGCCAGCAGCCCCACAGGTAGGCCCCCTCACGAGCAGTACTTC CASSPTGRPPHEQYF
TRBD2 - TRBJ2-1 TRBV2 TGTGCCAGCAGTGAAGGGTTAGCGGGATTCTACAATGAGCAGTTCTTC CASSEGLAGFYNEQFF
TRBD1 - TRBJ1-2 TRBV6-5 TGTGCCAGCAGTCCCCAACAGGGGCCTAACTATGGCTACACCTTC CASSPQQGPNYGYTF
TRBD2 - TRBJ2-3 TRBV27 TGTGCCAGCAGTTTACAGCGCGGGGGTAGAGATACGCAGTATTTT CASSLQRGGRDTQYF
- - TRBJ1-2 TRBV4-3 TGCGCCAGCAGCCTGTGGGATGAGGGGGGCGGCTACACCTTC CASSLWDEGGGYTF
- few TRBJ1-1 TRBV29-1 TGCAGCGTTTCGAGGGGCGGCGGAGCTTTCTTT CSVSRGGGAFF
- - TRBJ2-2 TRBV5-1 TGCGCCAGCAGCTACATCACCGGGGAGCTGTTTTTT CASSYITGELFF
- - TRBJ1-6 TRBV19 TGTGCCAGTAGTATCCGTTGGGGTAATTCACCCCTCCACTTT CASSIRWGNSPLHF
TRBD2 - TRBJ2-4 TRBV30 TGTGCCTGGAGGCTAGCGGGGATGAGAAACATTCAGTACTTC CAWRLAGMRNIQYF
- - TRBJ2-7 TRBV5-4 TGTGCCAGCAGCTTGCATAACAGGGCCTACGAGCAGTACTTC CASSLHNRAYEQYF
- - TRBJ1-4 TRBV7-9 TGTGCCAGCAGCTTATCCAGGACAGCCAATGAAAAACTGTTTTTT CASSLSRTANEKLFF
- - TRBJ1-4 TRBV7-9 TGTGCCAGCAGTTTCGGACAGCCTGCAACTAATGAAAAACTGTTTTTT CASSFGQPATNEKLFF
- - TRBJ2-1 TRBV27 TGTGCCAGCAGTTCCCAAATGGCCCGGCAGGGAGTGGATGAGCAGTTCTTC CASSSQMARQGVDEQFF
TRBD1 once TRBJ1-2 TRBV2 TGTGCCAGCAGTCCGGGACAGGGGAGGGGAGGCTATGGCTACACCTTC CASSPGQGRGGYGYTF
- - TRBJ1-4 TRBV5-6 TGTGCCAGCAGCTTGCGAGAAGTTGCAACTAATGAAAAACTGTTTTTT CASSLREVATNEKLFF
TRBD1 once TRBJ2-3 TRBV7-2 TGTGCCAGCAGCTTCCGGGACAGGGGGTACACAGATACGCAGTATTTT CASSFRDRGYTDTQYF
TRBD2 - TRBJ2-1 TRBV7-2 TGTGCCAGCAGCTTAGCGGCCCGCGGCGGGAGGAGGAACAATGAGCAGTTCTTC CASSLAARGGRRNNEQFF
- once TRBJ2-3 TRBV5-1 TGCGCCAGCAGCTTGGAAGGGGGGCGGACAGATACGCAGTATTTT CASSLEGGRTDTQYF
TRBD1 once TRBJ2-1 TRBV9 TGTGCCAGCAGCGTAGTTGGGACAGGGTACAATGAGCAGTTCTTC CASSVVGTGYNEQFF
- - TRBJ1-1 TRBV5-6 TGTGCCAGCAAACTTGGGGGGTCCACTGAAGCTTTCTTT CASKLGGSTEAFF